Listed here are 31 T cell receptor beta chains from one sample, sequenced in a study of shared clonotypes between healthy human individuals. Libraries were prepared by immunoSEQ multiplex PCR; TCRdb keeps only in-frame clonotypes and omits some of them. This table has 2 million to 2.5 million clones, 95% appearing once. Sequences were obtained from naive CD4+ T cells sorted from blood. Indicated subset: CD45RA+ positively selected. The receptors were gathered from a man aged 18 to 29 in good health.

The sample holds one count of this clone. V is TRBV10-3 and J is TRBJ2-1; 11 nucleotides agree with TRBD2. V trimming: 3 bases; J trimming: 8 bases; junction bases outside the gene matches: 6. From germline, CDR1 is ENHRY and CDR2 SYGVKD. This CDR3 has 15 residues. CDR3 bases: TGTGCCATCAGTGAAATTCTAGCGGGAGGTGATGAGCAGTTCTTC. It encodes CAISEILAGGDEQFF.

The table lists this clone with a count of one. The chain employs TRBV10-2 and TRBJ1-5, with TRBD1 identical over 8 bases. V dropped 7 bases and J dropped 6; count of bases not matched to a gene: 8. CDR1 WSHSY and CDR2 SAAADI come from the germline V gene. This CDR3 region has 14 residues. CDR3 amino acids: CASTGQGVGQPQHF. In DNA, the CDR3 is TGCGCCAGCACCGGACAGGGAGTAGGTCAGCCCCAGCATTTT.

In this sample, this clone turned up once. The V and J genes are TRBV6-5 and TRBJ2-7; 8 nucleotides align to TRBD2. Per the germline V gene, CDR1 is MNHEY and CDR2 is SVGAGI. V lost 5 bases, J lost 0 bases, and 6 bases stayed unmatched. The CDR3 is made up of 15 amino acids. DNA for the CDR3: TGTGCCAGCAGTCCGATAAGCGGGGGCTCCTACGAGCAGTACTTC. Its translation: CASSPISGGSYEQYF.

The rearrangement uses TRBV27 and TRBJ2-1; D perhaps matches TRBD1 (7 bases). Germline CDR1 and CDR2: MNHEY and SMNVEV (reference sequence). The V and J ends lost 7 bases and 6 bases respectively, with 16 bases between them. This CDR3 comprises 14 residues. CDR3 DNA sequence: TGTGCCAGCACCACTCGACAGGGACTCAATGAGCAGTTCTTC. As protein: CASTTRQGLNEQFF.

The chain combines TRBV7-3 with TRBJ1-3; D is possibly TRBD1 (6 bases). Germline CDR1 is SGHTA and CDR2 is FQGTGA. V was shortened by 5 bases and J by 2 bases, with 16 bases between the two germline ends. The CDR3 is 16 residues long. The CDR3 coding sequence is TGTGCCAGCAGCCCCGTAGGGGGAGGAACTGGAAACACCATATATTTT. It codes for CASSPVGGGTGNTIYF.

A single count supports this clone. Other DNA variants within this sample encode the same CDR3. V is TRBV5-4 and J is TRBJ1-3, with D uncertain. Germline V CDR1 and CDR2: SGHNT, YYREEE (reference sequence). V lost 2 bases and J 4 bases, leaving 7 bases between the germline ends. The CDR3 consists of 13 residues. CDR3 loop: CASSLGEGNTIYF. The CDR3 nucleotides are TGTGCCAGCAGCTTAGGTGAGGGAAACACCATATATTTT.

V is TRBV11-2 and J is TRBJ2-1, with 13 bases identical to TRBD2. CDR3 size: 15 residues. Germline CDR1 is SGHAT and CDR2 is FQNNGV. V shed 4 bases, J shed 15 bases, and the junction held 12 bases outside the gene matches. The CDR3 protein is CASSSQGTSGIGSFF. Written as DNA, the CDR3 is TGTGCCAGCAGCTCACAGGGGACTAGCGGGATTGGGTCGTTCTTC. The full variable domain, rest sourced from reference TRBV11-2 and TRBJ2-1, is EAGVAQSPRYKIIEKRQSVAFWCNPISGHATLYWYQQILGQGPKLLIQFQNNGVVDDSQLPKDRFSAERLKGVDSTLKIQPAKLEDSAVYLCASSSQGTSGIGSFFGPGTRLTVL.

This clone was seen only once. The gene calls are TRBV13 and TRBJ2-3; D is uncertain. Germline assignment: CDR1 PRHDT and CDR2 FYEKMQ (reference sequence). CDR3 length: 15 residues. V was shortened by 4 bases and J by 2 bases, with 13 bases between the two germline ends. The CDR3 DNA reads TGTGCCAGCAGCTCCGACGGGCGACACACAGATACGCAGTATTTT. As protein: CASSSDGRHTDTQYF.

This rearrangement joins TRBV15 to TRBJ2-7; 9 bases line up with TRBD1. Losses at the gene ends were 1 base for V and 2 bases for J; bases not matched to a gene: 3. The CDR3 extends over 15 amino acids. Germline-derived CDR1 and CDR2 are LNHNV and YYDKDF (reference sequence). CDR3 bases: TGTGCCACCAGCAGAGGGGGGACAGGGCCCTACGAGCAGTACTTC. Its protein product is CATSRGGTGPYEQYF.

The chain couples TRBV6-1 to TRBJ2-4; D assignment may be TRBD1 or TRBD2 (5 bases each). V gave up 1 base and J gave up 0 bases, with 13 bases separating them. The CDR3 covers 17 residues. Germline V gene lookup returns CDR1 MNHNS and CDR2 SASEGT. The CDR3 here is CASSEGWDQLAKNIQYF. The CDR3 DNA reads as TGTGCCAGCAGTGAAGGGTGGGACCAACTAGCCAAAAACATTCAGTACTTC.

The rearrangement links TRBV6-1 to TRBJ2-5; possible D gene TRBD2, 6 bases. V was pared by 4 bases and J by 7 bases, with 22 bases between. Germline V lookup: CDR1 MNHNS, CDR2 SASEGT. The CDR3 sequence is 16 residues long. CDR3 residues: CASSVETGTLGGTQYF. Here the CDR3 DNA reads TGTGCCAGCAGTGTTGAGACCGGGACTCTTGGGGGGACCCAGTACTTC.

This chain uses TRBV10-1 with TRBJ2-1; tentatively, D is TRBD2 (6 bases). Germline V lookup: CDR1 WNHNN, CDR2 SYGVQD (reference sequence). CDR3 length equals 14 residues. V lost 3 bases and J lost 7, with 13 bases in between. The chain's CDR3 is CASSDGGVDNEQFF. CDR3 in DNA: TGCGCCAGCAGTGATGGAGGGGTAGATAATGAGCAGTTCTTC.

This sequence joins TRBV18 and TRBJ2-3; TRBD1 aligns across 8 bases. The CDR3 consists of 15 residues. With V trimmed by 6 bases and J by 5 bases, 10 bases remained unmatched. Germline V gene data show CDR1 as KGHSH and CDR2 as LQKENI. CDR3 DNA sequence: TGTGCCAGCTCGCTTACAGGGGGTGATAGAGATACGCAGTATTTT. Residues: CASSLTGGDRDTQYF. Supplemented by reference TRBV18 and TRBJ2-3, the full variable domain reads NAGVMQNPRHLVRRRGQEARLRCSPMKGHSHVYWYRQLPEEGLKFMVYLQKENIIDESGMPKERFSAEFPKEGPSILRIQQVVRGDSAAYFCASSLTGGDRDTQYFGPGTRLTVL.

The chain is built from TRBV6-6 and TRBJ1-2; D gene ambiguous. Trimming cost V 0 bases and J 8 bases, with 13 bases left between them. The CDR3 length is 14 residues. Germline V gene lookup returns CDR1 MNHNY and CDR2 SVGAGI (reference sequence). CDR3 bases: TGTGCCAGCAGTTACTCGGACGGTCTGGGCGGCTACACCTTC. The encoded protein is CASSYSDGLGGYTF.

V is TRBV30 and J is TRBJ2-5, with 10 bases lining up with TRBD2. J was trimmed by 4 bases and V by 0 bases; bases with no gene match: 8. Germline V lookup: CDR1 GTSNPN, CDR2 SVGIG (reference sequence). The CDR3 length is 16 residues. The CDR3 loop reads CAWSVKSGGALETQYF. The CDR3 DNA reads as TGTGCCTGGAGTGTAAAGAGCGGGGGGGCCTTAGAGACCCAGTACTTC. The variable domain in full, completed from reference TRBV30 and TRBJ2-5, reads SQTIHQWPATLVQPVGSPLSLECTVEGTSNPNLYWYRQAAGRGLQLLFYSVGIGQISSEVPQNLSASRPQDRQFILSSKKLLLSDSGFYLCAWSVKSGGALETQYFGPGTRLLVL.

The V and J genes are TRBV5-1 and TRBJ2-2; possible D gene TRBD2, 7 bases. This CDR3 has 16 amino acids. Germline-derived CDR1 and CDR2 are SGHRS and YFSETQ. V was cut by 0 bases and J by 4 bases, with 13 bases left in between. CDR3 sequence: CASSLASGGLTGELFF. The CDR3, as DNA: TGCGCCAGCAGCTTGGCCTCGGGGGGCCTCACCGGGGAGCTGTTTTTT.

The CDR3 region has the DNA TGTGCCACCTCCGGGCCGCCTGCCGGGGAGCTGTTTTTT. Its translation is CATSGPPAGELFF. The chain carries TRBV10-3 and TRBJ2-2; D unclear. Trimming took 10 bases from V and 6 from J, leaving 15 bases between them. CDR3 length: 13 amino acids. The V gene's germline CDR1 is ENHRY and CDR2 SYGVKD.

This chain's CDR3 is CASSLNRGREQPQHF. The DNA of the CDR3 is TGTGCCAGCAGCTTAAACAGGGGGCGCGAACAGCCCCAGCATTTT. The rearrangement links TRBV11-2 to TRBJ1-5; 9 nucleotides agree with TRBD1. Losses at the gene ends were 2 bases for V and 7 bases for J; bases not matched to a gene: 6. The CDR3 extends over 15 amino acids. The germline V gene encodes CDR1 SGHAT and CDR2 FQNNGV. Using reference TRBV11-2 and TRBJ1-5 for the parts outside the CDR3, the full variable domain is EAGVAQSPRYKIIEKRQSVAFWCNPISGHATLYWYQQILGQGPKLLIQFQNNGVVDDSQLPKDRFSAERLKGVDSTLKIQPAKLEDSAVYLCASSLNRGREQPQHFGDGTRLSIL.

CDR3 amino acids: CASSLFADSNQPQHF. The CDR3 nucleotides read TGCGCCAGCAGCTTGTTCGCAGATAGCAATCAGCCCCAGCATTTT. The chain combines TRBV5-1 with TRBJ1-5; D remains unclear. The CDR3 has 15 residues. From germline, CDR1 is SGHRS and CDR2 YFSETQ. Trimming removed 1 base from V and 0 bases from J, with 8 bases in between.

The chain uses TRBV5-1 and TRBJ2-5; 13 bases match TRBD2. The germline V gene encodes CDR1 SGHRS and CDR2 YFSETQ. With 3 bases clipped from V and 2 bases from J, the junction kept 7 bases outside the gene matches. The CDR3 totals 17 residues. Here the CDR3 DNA reads TGCGCCAGCAGCTCGGGGACTAGCGGGACGTTTCAAGAGACCCAGTACTTC. Encoded protein: CASSSGTSGTFQETQYF.

The chain links TRBV9 to TRBJ1-4; D not resolved. This CDR3 is 14 amino acids long. V lost 0 bases to trimming and J lost 3 bases, with 6 bases between them. From germline, CDR1 is SGDLS and CDR2 YYNGEE. The CDR3 DNA reads TGTGCCAGCAGCGTAGGCATTTCTAATGAAAAACTGTTTTTT. This codes for CASSVGISNEKLFF.

V usage is TRBV5-1 and J usage is TRBJ2-1; 8 bases agree with TRBD1. There are 14 residues in the CDR3. The trim removed 0 bases at V and 9 bases at J, leaving 5 bases unmatched. CDR1 is SGHRS and CDR2 is YFSETQ in the germline V gene. The CDR3 DNA is TGCGCCAGCAGCTTGGGTCAGGGGGCCGGTGAGCAGTTCTTC. This codes for CASSLGQGAGEQFF.

V usage is TRBV10-3 and J usage is TRBJ1-1, with D possibly matching TRBD1 (6 bases). The germline V gene encodes CDR1 ENHRY and CDR2 SYGVKD. This CDR3 has 18 amino acids. V shed 3 bases and J shed 4 bases, with 24 bases lying between them. The CDR3 sequence: CAISDWVSDRPLGTEAFF. In DNA form, the CDR3 reads TGTGCCATCAGTGACTGGGTTAGTGACAGGCCTTTGGGCACTGAAGCTTTCTTT.

The chain couples TRBV2 to TRBJ1-5, with D possibly being TRBD1 (6 bases). Germline CDR1 SNHLY, CDR2 FYNNEI. This CDR3 has 15 residues. Trimming took off 6 bases at V and 0 bases at J, with 12 bases between the two ends. The CDR3 bases are TGTGCCAGCAGGGCTACAGGGAATAGCAATCAGCCCCAGCATTTT. This gives the protein CASRATGNSNQPQHF.

J is TRBJ1-2 and V is TRBV29-1; no reliable D call. V dropped 0 bases and J dropped 4 bases, with 12 bases sitting between them. The CDR3 has 14 residues. Germline V gene data show CDR1 as SQVTM and CDR2 as ANQGSEA. The CDR3 nucleotides are TGCAGCGTTGAAGATCAGTCGGGATTCTATGGCTACACCTTC. It encodes CSVEDQSGFYGYTF.

Concerning this clone: This sample also contains other DNA sequences that code for the same CDR3. This sequence joins TRBV18 and TRBJ1-1; 7 nucleotides agree with TRBD1. Germline V lookup: CDR1 KGHSH, CDR2 LQKENI. The V segment lost 6 bases and the J segment 4 bases; nucleotides outside the gene matches: 5. This CDR3 has 13 amino acids. CDR3 sequence: CASSPPGGTEAFF. The CDR3 DNA is TGTGCCAGCTCTCCTCCAGGGGGCACTGAAGCTTTCTTT.

DNA for the CDR3: TGTGCCAGCAGCTCTTTCCAGGGTGGCAACGAGCAGTACTTC. Encoded protein: CASSSFQGGNEQYF. The chain links TRBV5-4 to TRBJ2-7, with D perhaps matching TRBD1 (5 bases). There are 14 residues in the CDR3. V lost 3 bases and J 5 bases, leaving 15 bases between the germline ends. Germline-derived CDR1 and CDR2 are SGHNT and YYREEE (reference sequence). Looking up the rest from reference TRBV5-4 and TRBJ2-7 gives the full variable domain: ETGVTQSPTHLIKTRGQQVTLRCSSQSGHNTVSWYQQALGQGPQFIFQYYREEENGRGNFPPRFSGLQFPNYSSELNVNALELDDSALYLCASSSFQGGNEQYFGPGTRLTVT.

This clone was seen only a few times. J is TRBJ2-5 and V is TRBV18, with TRBD2 identical over 11 bases. V lost 0 bases and J lost 5; bases outside the gene matches: 8. Germline V gene sequence: CDR1 KGHSH, CDR2 LQKENI. The length of the CDR3 is 17 residues. The CDR3 nucleotides are TGTGCCAGCTCACCACCTGTAGCGGGGGGGCCGCGGGAGACCCAGTACTTC. It encodes CASSPPVAGGPRETQYF.

This clone was seen a single time. The chain carries TRBV28 and TRBJ2-3, with 8 bases identical to TRBD1. The germline CDR1 and CDR2 sequences are MDHEN and SYDVKM. After removal of 5 bases from V and 2 bases from J, the junction contained 6 bases not matched to a gene. The CDR3 has 15 amino acids. The DNA for the CDR3 is TGTGCCAGCAGTCTCGACAGGGGATACACAGATACGCAGTATTTT. It encodes CASSLDRGYTDTQYF.

The gene calls are TRBV5-4 and TRBJ2-1, with D hard to call. V dropped 0 bases and J dropped 12 bases, with 10 bases sitting between them. The V gene's germline CDR1 is SGHNT and CDR2 YYREEE (reference sequence). The CDR3 length is 12 residues. The DNA of the CDR3 is TGTGCCAGCAGCTTGGGGGTTCAAAGGCAGTTCTTC. Amino acids: CASSLGVQRQFF.

The V gene is TRBV5-1, the J gene TRBJ1-4; D perhaps matches TRBD1 (6 bases). V was clipped by 4 bases and J by 4 bases, with 14 bases between them. The CDR3 has 15 residues. Per germline, CDR1 SGHRS and CDR2 YFSETQ. CDR3 DNA: TGCGCCAGCAGCCCGGAGGGGGGGTATAATGAAAAACTGTTTTTT. This encodes CASSPEGGYNEKLFF.